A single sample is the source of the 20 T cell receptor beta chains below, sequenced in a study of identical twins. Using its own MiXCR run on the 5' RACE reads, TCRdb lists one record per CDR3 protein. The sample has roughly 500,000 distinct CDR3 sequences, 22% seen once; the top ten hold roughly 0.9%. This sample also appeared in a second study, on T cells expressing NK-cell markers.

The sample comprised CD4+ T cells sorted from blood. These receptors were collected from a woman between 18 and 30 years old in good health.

In nucleotides, the CDR3 is TGTGCCAGCAGCTCGCCAGGAACACACACAGATACGCAGTATTTT. Its protein product is CASSSPGTHTDTQYF. V and J are TRBV5-4 and TRBJ2-3, with D uncertain. From germline, CDR1 is SGHNT and CDR2 YYREEE (reference sequence). The CDR3 consists of 15 residues. Between the trimmed V and J ends, which lost 3 bases and 2 bases, there was a span of 13 bases.

As DNA, the CDR3 is TGCGCCAGCAGCCCGACTACTAGTAGGGGGACAGATACGCAGTATTTT. Amino acid sequence: CASSPTTSRGTDTQYF. This chain uses TRBV5-1 with TRBJ2-3, with D possibly matching TRBD1 (6 bases). The CDR3 loop spans 16 amino acids. CDR1 SGHRS and CDR2 YFSETQ come from the germline V gene. The V end lost 4 bases, the J end lost 3 bases, and 18 bases lay between the germline ends.

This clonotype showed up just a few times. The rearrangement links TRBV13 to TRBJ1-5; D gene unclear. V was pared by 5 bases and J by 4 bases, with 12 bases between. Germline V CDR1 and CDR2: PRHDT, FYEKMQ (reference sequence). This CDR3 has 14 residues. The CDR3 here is CASSLGRDNQPQHF. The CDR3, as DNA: TGTGCCAGCAGCCTCGGGAGGGATAATCAGCCCCAGCATTTT. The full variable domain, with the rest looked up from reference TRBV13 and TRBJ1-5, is AAGVIQSPRHLIKEKRETATLKCYPIPRHDTVYWYQQGPGQDPQFLISFYEKMQSDKGSIPDRFSAQQFSDYHSELNMSSLELGDSALYFCASSLGRDNQPQHFGDGTRLSIL.

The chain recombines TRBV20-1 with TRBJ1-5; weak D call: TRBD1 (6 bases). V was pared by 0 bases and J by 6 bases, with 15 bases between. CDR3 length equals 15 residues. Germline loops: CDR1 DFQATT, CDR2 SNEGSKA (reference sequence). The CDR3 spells CSARDPDRHGQPQHF. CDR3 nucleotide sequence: TGCAGTGCTAGAGATCCTGACAGGCACGGTCAGCCCCAGCATTTT.

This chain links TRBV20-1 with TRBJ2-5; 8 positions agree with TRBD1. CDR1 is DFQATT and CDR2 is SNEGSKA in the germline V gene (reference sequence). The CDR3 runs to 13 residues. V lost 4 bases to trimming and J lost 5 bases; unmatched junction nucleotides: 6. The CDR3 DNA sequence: TGCAGTGCTATCCCGACAGGGGAGGAGACCCAGTACTTC. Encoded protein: CSAIPTGEETQYF.

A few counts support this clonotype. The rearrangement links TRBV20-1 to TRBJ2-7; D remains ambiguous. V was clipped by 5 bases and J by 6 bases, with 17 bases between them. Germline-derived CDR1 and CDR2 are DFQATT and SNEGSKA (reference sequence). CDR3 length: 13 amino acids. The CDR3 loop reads CSAHSKGRGEQYF. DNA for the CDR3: TGCAGTGCTCACTCGAAGGGTCGCGGCGAGCAGTACTTC.

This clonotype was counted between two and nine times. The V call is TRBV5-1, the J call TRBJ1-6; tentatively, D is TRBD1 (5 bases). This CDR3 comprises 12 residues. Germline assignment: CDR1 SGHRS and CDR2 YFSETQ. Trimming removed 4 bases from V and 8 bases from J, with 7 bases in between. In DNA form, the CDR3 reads TGCGCCAGCAGCAAAGGGGATTCACCCCTCCACTTT. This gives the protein CASSKGDSPLHF. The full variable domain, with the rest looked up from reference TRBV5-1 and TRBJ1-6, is KAGVTQTPRYLIKTRGQQVTLSCSPISGHRSVSWYQQTPGQGLQFLFEYFSETQRNKGNFPGRFSGRQFSNSRSEMNVSTLELGDSALYLCASSKGDSPLHFGNGTRLTVT.

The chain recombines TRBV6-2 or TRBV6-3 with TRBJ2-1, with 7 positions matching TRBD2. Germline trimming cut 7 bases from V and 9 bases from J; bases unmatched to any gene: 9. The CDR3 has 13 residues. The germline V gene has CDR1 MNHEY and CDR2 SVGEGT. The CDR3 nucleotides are TGTGCCAGCACCCGGGACTATCACGGTGAGCAGTTCTTC. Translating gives CASTRDYHGEQFF.

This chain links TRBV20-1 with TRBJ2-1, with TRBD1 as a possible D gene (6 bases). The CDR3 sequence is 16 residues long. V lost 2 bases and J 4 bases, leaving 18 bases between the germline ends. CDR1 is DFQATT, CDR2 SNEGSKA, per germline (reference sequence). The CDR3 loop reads CSARSRLRGGYNEQFF. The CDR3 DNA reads TGCAGTGCTAGATCGAGGCTCCGAGGGGGATACAATGAGCAGTTCTTC.

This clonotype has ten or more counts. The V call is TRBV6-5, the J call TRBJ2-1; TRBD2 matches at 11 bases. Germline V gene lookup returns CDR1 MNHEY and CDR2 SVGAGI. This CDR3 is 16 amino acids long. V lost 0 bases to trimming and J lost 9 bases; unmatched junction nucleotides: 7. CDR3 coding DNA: TGTGCCAGCAGTTACTCGCTAGCGGGAGGAAGCTTTGAGCAGTTCTTC. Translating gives CASSYSLAGGSFEQFF.

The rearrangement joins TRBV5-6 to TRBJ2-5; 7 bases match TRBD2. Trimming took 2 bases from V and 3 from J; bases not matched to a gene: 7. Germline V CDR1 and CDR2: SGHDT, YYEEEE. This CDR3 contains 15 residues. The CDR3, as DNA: TGTGCCAGCAGCTTTACCCGGGACTATAAAGAGACCCAGTACTTC. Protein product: CASSFTRDYKETQYF.

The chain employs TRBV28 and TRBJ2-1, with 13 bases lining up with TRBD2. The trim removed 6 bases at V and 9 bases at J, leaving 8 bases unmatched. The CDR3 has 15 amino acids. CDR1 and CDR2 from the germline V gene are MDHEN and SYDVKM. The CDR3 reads CASRRTSGRAPEQFF. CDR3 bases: TGTGCCAGCAGGCGTACTAGCGGGAGGGCCCCTGAGCAGTTCTTC.

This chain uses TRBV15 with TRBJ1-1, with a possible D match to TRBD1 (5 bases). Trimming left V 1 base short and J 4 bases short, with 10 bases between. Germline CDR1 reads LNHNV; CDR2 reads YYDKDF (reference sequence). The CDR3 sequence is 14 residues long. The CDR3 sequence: CATSRGGVVTEAFF. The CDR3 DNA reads TGTGCCACCAGCAGAGGGGGGGTTGTCACTGAAGCTTTCTTT.

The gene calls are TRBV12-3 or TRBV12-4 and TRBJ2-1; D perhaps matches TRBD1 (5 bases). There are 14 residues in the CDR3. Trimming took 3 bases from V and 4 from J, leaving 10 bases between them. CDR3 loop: CASSLGQKYNEQFF. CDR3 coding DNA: TGTGCCAGCAGTTTGGGGCAGAAATACAATGAGCAGTTCTTC.

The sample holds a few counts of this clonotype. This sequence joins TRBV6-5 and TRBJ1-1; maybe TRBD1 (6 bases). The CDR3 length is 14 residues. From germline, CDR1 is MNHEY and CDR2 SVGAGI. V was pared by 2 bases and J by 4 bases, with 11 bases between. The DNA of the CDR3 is TGTGCCAGCAGTTACGCAGGGGTTACCACTGAAGCTTTCTTT. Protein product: CASSYAGVTTEAFF.

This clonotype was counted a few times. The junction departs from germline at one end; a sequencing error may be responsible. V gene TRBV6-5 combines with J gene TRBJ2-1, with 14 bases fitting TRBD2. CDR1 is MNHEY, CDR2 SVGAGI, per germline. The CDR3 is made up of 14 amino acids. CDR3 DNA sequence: TGTGCCAGCAGTTACCGAGGACTAGCGGGGGGAAGAGAGTTC. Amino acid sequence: CASSYRGLAGGREF.

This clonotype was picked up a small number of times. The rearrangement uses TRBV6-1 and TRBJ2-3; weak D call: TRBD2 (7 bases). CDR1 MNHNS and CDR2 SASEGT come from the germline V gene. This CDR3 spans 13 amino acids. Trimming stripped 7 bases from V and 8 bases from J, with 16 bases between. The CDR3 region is CASTPRGRGTQYF. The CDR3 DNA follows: TGTGCCAGCACTCCGAGGGGGAGGGGTACGCAGTATTTT.

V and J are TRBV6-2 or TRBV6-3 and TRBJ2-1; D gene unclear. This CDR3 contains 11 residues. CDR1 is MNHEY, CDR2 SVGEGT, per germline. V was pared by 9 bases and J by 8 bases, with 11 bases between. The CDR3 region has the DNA TGTGCCAGAGCTCGCTCGGATGAGCAGTTCTTC. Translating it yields CARARSDEQFF.

CDR3 nucleotide sequence: TGTGCCAGCAGCTTGGCGGACGTTGAGGACAGACAGTTCTTC. It specifies CASSLADVEDRQFF. V and J are TRBV5-4 and TRBJ2-1, with a possible D match to TRBD1 (6 bases). Trimming pared 0 bases from V and 13 bases from J, leaving 17 bases between. Germline CDR1 is SGHNT and CDR2 is YYREEE (reference sequence). The CDR3 extends over 14 amino acids.

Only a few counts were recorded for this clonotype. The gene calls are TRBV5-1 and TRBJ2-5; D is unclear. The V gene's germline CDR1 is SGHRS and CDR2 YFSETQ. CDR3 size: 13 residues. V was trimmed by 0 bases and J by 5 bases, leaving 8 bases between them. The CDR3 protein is CASSLERPETQYF. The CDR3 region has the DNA TGCGCCAGCAGCTTGGAGCGTCCGGAGACCCAGTACTTC. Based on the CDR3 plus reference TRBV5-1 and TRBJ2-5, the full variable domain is KAGVTQTPRYLIKTRGQQVTLSCSPISGHRSVSWYQQTPGQGLQFLFEYFSETQRNKGNFPGRFSGRQFSNSRSEMNVSTLELGDSALYLCASSLERPETQYFGPGTRLLVL.